This T cell receptor (beta chain) derives from a study of T cells expressing NK-cell markers. On the study more broadly: Researchers got TCR beta repertoires out of sorted CD3+CD56+NKG2C+, CD3+CD56+NKG2C- and CD3+CD56-NKG2C+ T cells. The sequencing cohort of eight donors included seven HCMV-seropositive individuals and one seronegative individual.

Notes on this clonotype: The antigen remains unidentified.

CDR1 SGHTA and CDR2 FQGNSA come from the germline V gene. This CDR3 is built from 15 residues. TCRdb processed the 5' RACE reads again and assigns one entry to each CDR3 protein, with no DNA. The listing contains a few hundred thousand distinct CDR3 sequences. Points from the study as a whole: 1.0-7.0% of CD8+ T cells in over five donors belonged to dominant NKG2C+ clonotypes.

The material sequenced was blood T cells: a sorted CD56 or NKG2C T cell subset, CD4+ or CD8+ T cells, or bulk PBMC T cells (not recorded which). V gene TRBV7-2 combines with J gene TRBJ2-7; TCRdb selects TRBD2, and the lack of DNA leaves this call unchecked. The clonotype comes from a woman aged 45-60 years in good health. The CDR3 region is CASSSTSGNSYEQYF.